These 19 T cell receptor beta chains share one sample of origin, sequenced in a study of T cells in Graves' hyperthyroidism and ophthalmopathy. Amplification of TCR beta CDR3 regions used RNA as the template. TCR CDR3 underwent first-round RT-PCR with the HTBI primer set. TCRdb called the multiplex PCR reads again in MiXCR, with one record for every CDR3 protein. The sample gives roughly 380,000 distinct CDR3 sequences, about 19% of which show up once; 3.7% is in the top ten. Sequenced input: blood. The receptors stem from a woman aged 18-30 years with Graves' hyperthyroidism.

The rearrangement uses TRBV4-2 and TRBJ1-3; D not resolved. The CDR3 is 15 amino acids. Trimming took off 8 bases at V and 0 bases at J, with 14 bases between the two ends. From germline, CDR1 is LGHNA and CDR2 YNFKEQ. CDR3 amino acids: CASSTVETSGNTIYF. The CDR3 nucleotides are TGTGCCAGCTCTACGGTGGAAACCTCTGGAAACACCATATATTTT.

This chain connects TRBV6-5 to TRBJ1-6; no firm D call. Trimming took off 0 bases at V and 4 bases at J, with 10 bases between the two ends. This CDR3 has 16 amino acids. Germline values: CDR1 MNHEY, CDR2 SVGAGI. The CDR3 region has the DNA TGTGCCAGCAGTTACTCGGGGAGAGTATATAATTCACCCCTCCACTTT. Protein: CASSYSGRVYNSPLHF.

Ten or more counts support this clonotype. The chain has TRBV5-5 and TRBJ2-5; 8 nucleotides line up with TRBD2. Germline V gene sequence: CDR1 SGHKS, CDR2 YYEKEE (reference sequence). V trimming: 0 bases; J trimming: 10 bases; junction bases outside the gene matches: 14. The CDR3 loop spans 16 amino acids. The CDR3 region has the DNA TGTGCCAGCAGCTTGGAAGGTAGCGGGGCCATAGGGCACCAGTACTTC. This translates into CASSLEGSGAIGHQYF.

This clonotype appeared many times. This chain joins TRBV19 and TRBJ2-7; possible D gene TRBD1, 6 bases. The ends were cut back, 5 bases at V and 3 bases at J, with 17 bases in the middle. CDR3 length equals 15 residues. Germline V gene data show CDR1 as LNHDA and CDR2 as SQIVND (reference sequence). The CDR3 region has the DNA TGTGCCAGTAGTCTCACCTCCGGGGACAACTACGAGCAGTACTTC. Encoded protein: CASSLTSGDNYEQYF.

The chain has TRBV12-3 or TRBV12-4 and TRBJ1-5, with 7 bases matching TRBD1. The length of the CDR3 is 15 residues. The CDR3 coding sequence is TGTGTATCGGGACAGCGCCCTGATAGCAATCAGCCCCAGCATTTT. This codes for CVSGQRPDSNQPQHF.

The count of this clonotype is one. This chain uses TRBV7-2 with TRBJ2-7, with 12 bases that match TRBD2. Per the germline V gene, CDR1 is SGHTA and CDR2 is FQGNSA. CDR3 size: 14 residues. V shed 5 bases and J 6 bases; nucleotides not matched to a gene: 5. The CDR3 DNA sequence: TGTGCCAGCAGCCCGACTAGCGGGAGAGGCGAGCAGTACTTC. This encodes CASSPTSGRGEQYF.

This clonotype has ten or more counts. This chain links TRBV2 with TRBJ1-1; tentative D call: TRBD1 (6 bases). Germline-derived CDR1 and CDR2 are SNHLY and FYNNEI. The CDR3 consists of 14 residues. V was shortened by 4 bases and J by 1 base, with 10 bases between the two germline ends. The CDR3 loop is CASSVLQGNTEAFF. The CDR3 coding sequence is TGTGCCAGCAGTGTTCTACAGGGGAACACTGAAGCTTTCTTT.

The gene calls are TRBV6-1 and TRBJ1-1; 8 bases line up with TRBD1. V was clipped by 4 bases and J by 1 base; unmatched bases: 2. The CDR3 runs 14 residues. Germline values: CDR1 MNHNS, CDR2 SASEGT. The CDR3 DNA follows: TGTGCCAGCAGTGCCCAGGGGGCGAACACTGAAGCTTTCTTT. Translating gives CASSAQGANTEAFF.

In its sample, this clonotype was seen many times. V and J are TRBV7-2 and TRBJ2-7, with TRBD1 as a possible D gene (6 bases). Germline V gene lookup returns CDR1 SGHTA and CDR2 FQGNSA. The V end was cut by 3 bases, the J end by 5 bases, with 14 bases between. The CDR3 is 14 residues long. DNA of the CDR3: TGTGCCAGCAGCTTTGCTCAGGGGACCGACGAGCAGTACTTC. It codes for CASSFAQGTDEQYF.

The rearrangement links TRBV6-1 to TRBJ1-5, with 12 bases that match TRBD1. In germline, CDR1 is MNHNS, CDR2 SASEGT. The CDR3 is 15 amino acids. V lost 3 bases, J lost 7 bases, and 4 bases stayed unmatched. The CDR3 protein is CASSDPGTGGQPQHF. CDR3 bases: TGTGCCAGCAGTGATCCCGGGACAGGGGGCCAGCCCCAGCATTTT.

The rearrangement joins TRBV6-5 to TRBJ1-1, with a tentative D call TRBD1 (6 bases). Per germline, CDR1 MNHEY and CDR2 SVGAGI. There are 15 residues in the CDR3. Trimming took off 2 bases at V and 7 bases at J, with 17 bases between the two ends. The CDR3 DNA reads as TGTGCCAGCAGTTACGCAGGGGAAGGATTGGGTGAAGCTTTCTTT. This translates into CASSYAGEGLGEAFF.

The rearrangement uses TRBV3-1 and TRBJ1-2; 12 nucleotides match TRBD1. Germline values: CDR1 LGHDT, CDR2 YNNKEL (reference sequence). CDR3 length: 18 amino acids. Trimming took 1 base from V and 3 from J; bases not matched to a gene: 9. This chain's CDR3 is CASSQGPGTGGADYGYTF. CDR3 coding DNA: TGTGCCAGCAGCCAAGGTCCCGGGACAGGGGGCGCAGACTATGGCTACACCTTC.

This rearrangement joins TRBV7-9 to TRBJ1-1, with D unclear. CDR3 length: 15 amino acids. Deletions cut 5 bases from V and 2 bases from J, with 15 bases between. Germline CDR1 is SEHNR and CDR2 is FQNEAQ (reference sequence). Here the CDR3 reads CASSADLVVNTEAFF. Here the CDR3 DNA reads TGTGCCAGCAGCGCCGACTTGGTAGTAAACACTGAAGCTTTCTTT.

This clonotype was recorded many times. As DNA, the CDR3 is TGTGCCAGCAGTTACTCATTAAGAGTGGTAGAGACCCAGTACTTC. Encoded protein: CASSYSLRVVETQYF. The V call is TRBV6-5, the J call TRBJ2-5, with D hard to call. V shed 0 bases and J shed 4 bases, with 12 bases lying between them. There are 15 residues in the CDR3. Germline values: CDR1 MNHEY, CDR2 SVGAGI.

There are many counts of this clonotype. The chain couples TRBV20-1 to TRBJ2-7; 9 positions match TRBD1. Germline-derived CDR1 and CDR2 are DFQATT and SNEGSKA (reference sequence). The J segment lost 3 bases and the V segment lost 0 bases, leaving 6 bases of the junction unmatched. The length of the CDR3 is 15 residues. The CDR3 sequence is CSARDTGTGLYEQYF. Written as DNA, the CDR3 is TGCAGTGCTAGAGATACCGGGACAGGGCTCTACGAGCAGTACTTC.

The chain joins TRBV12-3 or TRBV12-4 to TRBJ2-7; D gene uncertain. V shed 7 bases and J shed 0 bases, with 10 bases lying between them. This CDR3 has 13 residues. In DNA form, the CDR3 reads TGTGCCAGCAATCGGCCCCCCTCCTACGAGCAGTACTTC. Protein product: CASNRPPSYEQYF.

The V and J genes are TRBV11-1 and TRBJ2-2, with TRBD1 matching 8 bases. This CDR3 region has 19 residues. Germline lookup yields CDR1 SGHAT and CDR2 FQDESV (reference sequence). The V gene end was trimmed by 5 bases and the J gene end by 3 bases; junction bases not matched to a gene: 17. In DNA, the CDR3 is TGTGCCAGCAGCCAACTCGGGGGACAGGACCGGGGATACACCGGGGAGCTGTTTTTT. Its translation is CASSQLGGQDRGYTGELFF.

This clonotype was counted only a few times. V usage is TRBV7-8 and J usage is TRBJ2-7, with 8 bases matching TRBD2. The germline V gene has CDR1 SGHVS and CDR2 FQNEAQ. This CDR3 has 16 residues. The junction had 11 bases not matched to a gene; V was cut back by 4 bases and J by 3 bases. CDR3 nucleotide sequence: TGTGCCAGCAGCTCTCTGCTGGCGGGAGGCTTCTACGAGCAGTACTTC. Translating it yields CASSSLLAGGFYEQYF. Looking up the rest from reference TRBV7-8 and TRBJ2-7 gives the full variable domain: GAGVSQSPRYKVAKRGQDVALRCDPISGHVSLFWYQQALGQGPEFLTYFQNEAQLDKSGLPSDRFFAERPEGSVSTLKIQRTQQEDSAVYLCASSSLLAGGFYEQYFGPGTRLTVT.

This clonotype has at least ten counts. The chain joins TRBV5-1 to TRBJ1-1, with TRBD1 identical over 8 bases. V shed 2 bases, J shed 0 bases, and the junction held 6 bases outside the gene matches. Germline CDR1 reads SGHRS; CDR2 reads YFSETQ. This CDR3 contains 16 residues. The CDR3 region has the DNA TGCGCCAGCAGCTTTGACAGGGGCTATATGAACACTGAAGCTTTCTTT. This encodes CASSFDRGYMNTEAFF.